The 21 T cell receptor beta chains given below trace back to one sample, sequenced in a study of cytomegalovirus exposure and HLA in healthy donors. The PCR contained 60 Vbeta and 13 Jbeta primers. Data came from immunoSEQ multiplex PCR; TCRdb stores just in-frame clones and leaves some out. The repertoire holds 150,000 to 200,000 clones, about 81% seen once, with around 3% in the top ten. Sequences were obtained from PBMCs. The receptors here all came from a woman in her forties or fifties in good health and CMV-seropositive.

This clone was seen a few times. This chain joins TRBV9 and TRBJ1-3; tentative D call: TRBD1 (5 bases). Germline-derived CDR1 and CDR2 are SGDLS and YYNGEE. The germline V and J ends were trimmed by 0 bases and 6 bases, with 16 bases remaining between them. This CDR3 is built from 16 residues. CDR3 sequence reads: CASSVALSPGLNTIYF. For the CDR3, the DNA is TGTGCCAGCAGCGTAGCCTTATCACCAGGGCTAAACACCATATATTTT.

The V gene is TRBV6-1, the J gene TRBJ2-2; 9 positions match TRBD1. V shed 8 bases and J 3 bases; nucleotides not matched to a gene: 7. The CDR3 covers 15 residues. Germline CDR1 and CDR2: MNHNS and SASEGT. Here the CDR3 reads CASRLTGGDTGELFF. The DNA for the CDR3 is TGTGCCAGCCGATTGACAGGGGGGGACACCGGGGAGCTGTTTTTT.

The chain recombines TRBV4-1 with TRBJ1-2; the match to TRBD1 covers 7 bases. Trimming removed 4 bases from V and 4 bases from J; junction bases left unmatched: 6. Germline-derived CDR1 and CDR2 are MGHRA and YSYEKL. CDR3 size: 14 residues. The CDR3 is CASSPGQSIYGYTF. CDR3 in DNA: TGCGCCAGCAGCCCGGGACAGTCGATCTATGGCTACACCTTC.

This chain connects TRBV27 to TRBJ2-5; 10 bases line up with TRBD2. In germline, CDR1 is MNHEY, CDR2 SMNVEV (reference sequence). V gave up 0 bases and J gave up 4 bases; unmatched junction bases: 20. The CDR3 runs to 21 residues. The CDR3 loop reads CASSLSSAGLAGGLTGETQYF. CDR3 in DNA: TGTGCCAGCAGTTTATCTTCCGCGGGGTTAGCGGGGGGCTTGACCGGAGAGACCCAGTACTTC.

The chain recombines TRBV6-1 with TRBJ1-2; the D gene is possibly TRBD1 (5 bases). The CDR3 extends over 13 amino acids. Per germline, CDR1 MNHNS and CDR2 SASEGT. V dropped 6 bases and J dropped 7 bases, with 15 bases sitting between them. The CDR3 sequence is CASRDPFRGGYTF. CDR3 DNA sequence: TGTGCCAGCAGGGACCCATTTAGGGGTGGCTACACCTTC.

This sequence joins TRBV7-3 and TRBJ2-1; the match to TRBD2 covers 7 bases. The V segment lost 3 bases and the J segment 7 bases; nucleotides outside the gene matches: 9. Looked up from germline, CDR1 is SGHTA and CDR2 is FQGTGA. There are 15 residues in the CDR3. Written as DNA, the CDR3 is TGTGCCAGCAGCTTGGCGGGGGAGGCGGGAAATGAGCAGTTCTTC. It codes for CASSLAGEAGNEQFF.

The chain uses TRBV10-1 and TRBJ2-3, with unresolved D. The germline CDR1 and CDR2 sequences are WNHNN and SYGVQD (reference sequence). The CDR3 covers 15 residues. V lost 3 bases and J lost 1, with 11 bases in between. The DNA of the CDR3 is TGCGCCAGCAGTGACGAGGAGTACGGCACAGATACGCAGTATTTT. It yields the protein CASSDEEYGTDTQYF.

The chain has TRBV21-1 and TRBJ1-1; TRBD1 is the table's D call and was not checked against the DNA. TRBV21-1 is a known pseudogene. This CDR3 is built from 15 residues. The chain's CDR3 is CASSNCNRVNSEAFF. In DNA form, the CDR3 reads TGTGCCAGCAGCAATTGTAACAGGGTGAACTCTGAAGCTTTCTTT.

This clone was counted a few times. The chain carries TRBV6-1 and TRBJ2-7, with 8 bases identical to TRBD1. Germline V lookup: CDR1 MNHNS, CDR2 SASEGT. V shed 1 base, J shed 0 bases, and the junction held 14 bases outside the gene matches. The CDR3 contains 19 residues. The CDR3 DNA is TGTGCCAGCAGTGAAGTGGAGACAGGGGACGAAACATTCTCCTACGAGCAGTACTTC. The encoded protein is CASSEVETGDETFSYEQYF.

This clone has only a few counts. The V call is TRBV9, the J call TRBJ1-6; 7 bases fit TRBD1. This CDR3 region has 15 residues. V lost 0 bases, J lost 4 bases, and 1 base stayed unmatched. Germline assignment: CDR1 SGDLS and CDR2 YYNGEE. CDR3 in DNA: TGTGCCAGCAGCGTAGGGGGACAGTATAATTCACCCCTCCACTTT. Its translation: CASSVGGQYNSPLHF.

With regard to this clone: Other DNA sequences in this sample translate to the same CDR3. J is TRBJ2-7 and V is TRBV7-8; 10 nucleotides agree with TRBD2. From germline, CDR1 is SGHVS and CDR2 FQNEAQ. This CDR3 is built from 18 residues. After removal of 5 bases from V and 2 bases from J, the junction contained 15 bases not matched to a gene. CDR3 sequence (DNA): TGTGCCAGCAGCCCTTTTAGCGGGGGGCCTTCAACGACCTACGAGCAGTACTTC. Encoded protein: CASSPFSGGPSTTYEQYF.

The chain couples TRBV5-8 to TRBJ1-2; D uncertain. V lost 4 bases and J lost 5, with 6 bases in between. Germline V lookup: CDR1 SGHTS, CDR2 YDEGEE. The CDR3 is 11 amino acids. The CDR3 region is CASSHLYGYTF. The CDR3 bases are TGTGCCAGCAGCCATCTATATGGCTACACCTTC.

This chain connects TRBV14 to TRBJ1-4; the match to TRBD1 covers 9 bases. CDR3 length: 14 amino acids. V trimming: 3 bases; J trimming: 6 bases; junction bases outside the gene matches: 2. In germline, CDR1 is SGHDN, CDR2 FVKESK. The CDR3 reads CASSHWTGDEKLFF. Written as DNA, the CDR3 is TGTGCCAGCAGCCATTGGACAGGGGATGAAAAACTGTTTTTT.

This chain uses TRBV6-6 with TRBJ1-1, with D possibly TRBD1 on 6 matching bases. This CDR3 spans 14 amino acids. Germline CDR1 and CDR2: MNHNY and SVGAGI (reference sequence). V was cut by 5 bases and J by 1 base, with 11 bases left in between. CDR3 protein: CASSIQGANTEAFF. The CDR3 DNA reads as TGTGCCAGCAGTATACAGGGAGCGAACACTGAAGCTTTCTTT.

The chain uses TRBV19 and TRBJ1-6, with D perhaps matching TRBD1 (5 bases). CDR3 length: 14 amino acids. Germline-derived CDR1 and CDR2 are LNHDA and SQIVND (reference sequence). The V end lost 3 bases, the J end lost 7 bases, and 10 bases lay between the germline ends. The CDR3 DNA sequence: TGTGCCAGTAGTATCCAACAGGAGAATTCACCCCTCCACTTT. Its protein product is CASSIQQENSPLHF.

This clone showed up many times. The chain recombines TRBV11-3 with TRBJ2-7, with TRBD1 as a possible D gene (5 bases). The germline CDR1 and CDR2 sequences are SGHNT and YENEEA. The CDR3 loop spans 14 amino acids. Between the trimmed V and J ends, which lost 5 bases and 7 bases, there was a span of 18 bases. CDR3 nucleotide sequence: TGTGCCAGCAGCCCACATGGGGCCCCCTTAGAGCAGTACTTC. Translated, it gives CASSPHGAPLEQYF.

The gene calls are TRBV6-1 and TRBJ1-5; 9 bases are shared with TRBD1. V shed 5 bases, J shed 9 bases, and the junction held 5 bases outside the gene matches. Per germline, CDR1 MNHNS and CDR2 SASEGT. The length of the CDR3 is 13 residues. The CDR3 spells CASSSTGGRPQHF. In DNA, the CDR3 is TGTGCCAGCAGTTCTACAGGGGGCCGGCCCCAGCATTTT.

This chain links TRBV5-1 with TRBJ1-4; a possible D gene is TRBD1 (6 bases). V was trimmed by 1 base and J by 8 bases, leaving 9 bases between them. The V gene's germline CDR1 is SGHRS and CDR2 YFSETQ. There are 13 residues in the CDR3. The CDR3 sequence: CASSLTGLEKLFF. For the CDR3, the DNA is TGCGCCAGCAGCTTGACAGGGCTGGAAAAACTGTTTTTT.

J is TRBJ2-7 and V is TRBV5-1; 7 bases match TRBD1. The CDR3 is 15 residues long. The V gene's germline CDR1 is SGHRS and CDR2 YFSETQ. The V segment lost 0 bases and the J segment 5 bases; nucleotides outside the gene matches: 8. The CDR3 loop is CASSLARTGANEQYF. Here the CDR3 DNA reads TGCGCCAGCAGCTTGGCCAGAACAGGGGCTAACGAGCAGTACTTC.

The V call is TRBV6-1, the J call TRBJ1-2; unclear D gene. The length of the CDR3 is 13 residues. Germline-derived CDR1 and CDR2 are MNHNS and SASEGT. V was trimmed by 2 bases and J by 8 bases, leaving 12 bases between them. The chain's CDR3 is CASSELQSSGYTF. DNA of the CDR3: TGTGCCAGCAGTGAACTACAGTCGAGCGGCTACACCTTC.

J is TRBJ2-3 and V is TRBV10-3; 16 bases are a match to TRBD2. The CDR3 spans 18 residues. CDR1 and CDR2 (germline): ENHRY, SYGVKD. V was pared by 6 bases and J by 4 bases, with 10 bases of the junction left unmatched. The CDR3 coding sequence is TGTGCCATCAGAACCGGGACTAGCGGGGGGGGCGGCGCAGATACGCAGTATTTT. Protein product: CAIRTGTSGGGGADTQYF.